This entry lists 32 T cell receptor beta chains sequenced from one sample in a study of T cell repertoires in cytomegalovirus infection (dated 2019 in TCRdb). Sequencing took place on an Illumina HiSeq 1500. TCRdb trimmed public reads at Q25 via fastp, called clones via MiXCR and kept in-frame beta chains. CDR3 protein sequences are deduplicated, and each keeps its most common genes and DNA. In this sample the table shows approximately 910,000 distinct CDR3 sequences, roughly 31% of which occur a single time. The ten largest clonotypes hold over 11% of the sample. No antigen has been identified for these receptors. The treatment or condition label for this specimen denotes: in vitro stimulation with specific CMV peptide epitopes to enrich CMV-specific T cells. The material sequenced was cultured CD8+ T cells from PBMCs, taken from culture after CMV antigen stimulation. All receptors come from a human donor in good health (CMV status not recorded). Some clones in this sample may be carry-over from other donors' samples.

V gene TRBV7-6 combines with J gene TRBJ2-5; D uncertain. The germline V and J ends were trimmed by 0 bases and 0 bases, with 5 bases remaining between them. CDR1 and CDR2 from the germline V gene are SGHVS and FNYEAQ. The CDR3 consists of 14 residues. In DNA, the CDR3 is TGTGCCAGCAGCTTAGCAAAGGACCAAGAGACCCAGTACTTC. Translating gives CASSLAKDQETQYF.

The rearrangement joins TRBV27 to TRBJ2-7, with D possibly TRBD1 on 7 matching bases. Germline values: CDR1 MNHEY, CDR2 SMNVEV (reference sequence). Trimming removed 8 bases at V and 0 bases at J, with 11 bases between. This CDR3 has 13 residues. CDR3 sequence (DNA): TGTGCCAGCGCAGGGGGGAGCTCCTACGAGCAGTACGTC. It translates to CASAGGSSYEQYV.

The table lists this clonotype with a few counts. This sequence joins TRBV6-5 and TRBJ1-1; 8 positions match TRBD1. The CDR3 has 13 amino acids. The germline CDR1 and CDR2 sequences are MNHEY and SVGAGI. The V gene end was trimmed by 6 bases and the J gene end by 5 bases; junction bases not matched to a gene: 5. This CDR3 is CASRGQGWTEAFF. Written as DNA, the CDR3 is TGTGCCAGCAGAGGACAGGGATGGACTGAAGCTTTCTTT.

This clonotype was picked up a small number of times. The V gene is TRBV4-1, the J gene TRBJ1-2; D unresolved. Trimming pared 0 bases from V and 8 bases from J, leaving 13 bases between. The CDR3 runs to 14 residues. CDR1 and CDR2 (germline): MGHRA, YSYEKL. The CDR3 protein is CASSQERSDLGYTF. CDR3 sequence (DNA): TGCGCCAGCAGCCAAGAAAGGAGCGACCTGGGCTACACCTTC.

This clonotype was seen a few times. This rearrangement joins TRBV7-9 to TRBJ1-2, with 7 bases aligning to TRBD1. The CDR3 contains 13 residues. Germline V gives CDR1 SEHNR, CDR2 FQNEAQ (reference sequence). The V segment lost 4 bases and the J segment 4 bases; nucleotides outside the gene matches: 3. CDR3 nucleotides: TGTGCCAGCAGCTCGACAGGGTTCTATGGCTACACCTTC. Translated: CASSSTGFYGYTF. Using reference TRBV7-9 and TRBJ1-2 for the parts outside the CDR3, the full variable domain is DTGVSQNPRHKITKRGQNVTFRCDPISEHNRLYWYRQTLGQGPEFLTYFQNEAQLEKSRLLSDRFSAERPKGSFSTLEIQRTEQGDSAMYLCASSSTGFYGYTFGSGTRLTVV.

The rearrangement links TRBV6-4 to TRBJ2-2, with 7 positions matching TRBD1. The CDR3 runs to 19 residues. Per germline, CDR1 MRHNA and CDR2 SNTAGT. The V segment lost 4 bases and the J segment 0 bases; nucleotides outside the gene matches: 14. CDR3 loop: CASSAFGYEGQPNTGELFF. CDR3 sequence (DNA): TGTGCCAGCAGTGCATTTGGGTATGAGGGACAGCCGAACACCGGGGAGCTGTTTTTT.

V usage is TRBV7-9 and J usage is TRBJ2-5; D tentatively reads TRBD1 or TRBD2 (5 bases each). Trimming pared 5 bases from V and 5 bases from J, leaving 18 bases between. Germline assignment: CDR1 SEHNR and CDR2 FQNEAQ (reference sequence). This CDR3 has 15 amino acids. CDR3 nucleotide sequence: TGTGCCAGCAGCCCTCCGGGACGGTGGAGGGAGACCCAGTACTTC. Amino acids: CASSPPGRWRETQYF.

Only a few counts were recorded for this clonotype. CDR3 loop: CASNTGTGAYNEQFF. Written as DNA, the CDR3 is TGTGCCAGCAACACCGGGACAGGGGCCTACAATGAGCAGTTCTTC. The chain has TRBV7-9 and TRBJ2-1, with 10 bases matching TRBD1. Germline loops: CDR1 SEHNR, CDR2 FQNEAQ (reference sequence). This CDR3 region has 15 residues. V lost 7 bases, J lost 2 bases, and 5 bases stayed unmatched.

This clonotype showed up many times. The genes are TRBV7-4 and TRBJ2-7; TRBD1 is a possible D gene (6 bases). The CDR3 consists of 15 residues. Germline assignment: CDR1 SGHVT and CDR2 SQSDAQ. V gave up 5 bases and J gave up 2 bases, with 16 bases separating them. In nucleotides, the CDR3 is TGTGCCAGCAGCCGACAGGCACCTCCAACCTACGAGCAGTACGTC. Translation: CASSRQAPPTYEQYV.

This chain uses TRBV7-6 with TRBJ1-2, with D possibly matching TRBD1 (6 bases). With 10 bases removed from V and 8 bases from J, the gap between germline ends came to 17 bases. This CDR3 is built from 12 residues. Germline loops: CDR1 SGHVS, CDR2 FNYEAQ. This CDR3 reads CATQGGKGGYTF. DNA of the CDR3: TGTGCCACCCAAGGGGGAAAAGGCGGCTACACCTTC.

Points on this clonotype: This may come from a read error, since a much larger clone is one base off. The CDR3 loop is CAGSSPGAQETQYF. The DNA for the CDR3 is TGTGCCGGCAGTTCGCCCGGGGCTCAAGAGACCCAGTACTTC. This sequence joins TRBV7-2 and TRBJ2-5, with D perhaps matching TRBD1 or TRBD2 (5 bases each). The length of the CDR3 is 14 residues. The germline V gene has CDR1 SGHTA and CDR2 FQGNSA.

The V and J genes are TRBV29-1 and TRBJ1-2; no firm D call. V shed 1 base and J shed 8 bases, with 14 bases lying between them. The germline gives CDR1 SQVTM, CDR2 ANQGSEA. CDR3 length: 13 residues. The DNA of the CDR3 is TGCAGCGTTGAAGGGGAGCCCGGGGAAGGCTACACCTTC. This translates into CSVEGEPGEGYTF.

The rearrangement links TRBV29-1 to TRBJ2-1; tentatively, D is TRBD1 (6 bases). Germline CDR1 reads SQVTM; CDR2 reads ANQGSEA. V lost 0 bases, J lost 10 bases, and 22 bases lay in between. The CDR3 is made up of 16 amino acids. CDR3 DNA: TGCAGCGTTGAAGATCCAGTAACAGGGCACCTCTTCGAGCAGTTCTTC. Translation gives CSVEDPVTGHLFEQFF.

The V call is TRBV20-1, the J call TRBJ1-1; D remains unclear. Germline assignment: CDR1 DFQATT and CDR2 SNEGSKA (reference sequence). The CDR3 extends over 12 amino acids. V was clipped by 0 bases and J by 5 bases, with 7 bases between them. The CDR3 protein is CSAREPVTEAFF. CDR3 DNA sequence: TGCAGTGCTAGAGAGCCAGTGACTGAAGCTTTCTTT.

The gene calls are TRBV12-3 or TRBV12-4 and TRBJ2-3, with 13 bases identical to TRBD2. V lost 7 bases, J lost 3 bases, and 13 bases stayed unmatched. This CDR3 spans 18 amino acids. The CDR3 DNA is TGTGCCAGCACCACCCGAGCGGGACTAGCGGGGCTAACAGATACGCAGTATTTT. It translates to CASTTRAGLAGLTDTQYF.

The V and J genes are TRBV20-1 and TRBJ2-1, with 8 bases lining up with TRBD2. The CDR3 has 13 residues. Losses at the gene ends were 5 bases for V and 6 bases for J; bases not matched to a gene: 6. Germline V gene sequence: CDR1 DFQATT, CDR2 SNEGSKA (reference sequence). DNA for the CDR3: TGCAGTGCTCGCGGGACTAGGCGCAATGAGCAGTTCTTC. Amino acid sequence: CSARGTRRNEQFF.

About this clonotype: Mismatch with germline at one junction end may stem from a read error. The chain uses TRBV12-3 or TRBV12-4 and TRBJ2-5; no clear D gene. The CDR3 consists of 12 residues. The CDR3 here is CAGSFYQETQYF. CDR3 nucleotide sequence: TGTGCCGGCAGTTTTTACCAAGAGACCCAGTACTTC.

J is TRBJ1-1 and V is TRBV28, with TRBD1 matching 7 bases. Unmatched junction bases numbered 9, after V lost 7 bases and J lost 7 bases. There are 13 residues in the CDR3. Germline lookup yields CDR1 MDHEN and CDR2 SYDVKM. The CDR3, as DNA: TGTGCCAGCAACACAGGACAGGTCGGTGAAGCTTTCTTT. As protein: CASNTGQVGEAFF.

The CDR3 loop reads CASSDGGFGGELFF. The CDR3 DNA is TGTGCCAGCAGTGATGGGGGCTTCGGCGGGGAGCTGTTTTTT. The chain joins TRBV6-1 to TRBJ2-2, with D possibly being TRBD1 (6 bases). Trimming cost V 3 bases and J 7 bases, with 12 bases left between them. The CDR3 is 14 residues long. In germline, CDR1 is MNHNS, CDR2 SASEGT.

The rearrangement uses TRBV20-1 and TRBJ1-1, with D possibly matching TRBD1 (5 bases). CDR1 is DFQATT, CDR2 SNEGSKA, per germline (reference sequence). The CDR3 has 16 amino acids. The ends were cut back, 0 bases at V and 2 bases at J, with 16 bases in the middle. CDR3 in amino acids: CSAREGAGTINTEAFF. The CDR3 coding sequence is TGCAGTGCTAGAGAAGGGGCAGGGACCATCAACACTGAAGCTTTCTTT.

The rearrangement joins TRBV6-2 or TRBV6-3 to TRBJ1-1; D not certain. The V end was cut by 2 bases, the J end by 1 base, with 17 bases between. The CDR3 is 17 residues long. Germline V lookup: CDR1 MNHEY, CDR2 SVGEGT. The CDR3 DNA follows: TGTGCCAGCAGTTACCCCACACCTAAGACGGGGAACACTGAAGCTTTCTTT. This gives the protein CASSYPTPKTGNTEAFF.

V usage is TRBV4-3 and J usage is TRBJ2-3; D gene uncertain. Germline V gene sequence: CDR1 LGHNA, CDR2 YSLEER. The V and J ends lost 4 bases and 3 bases respectively, with 11 bases between them. The CDR3 has 14 amino acids. CDR3 amino acids: CASSPQKGTDTQYF. Written as DNA, the CDR3 is TGCGCCAGCAGCCCTCAGAAGGGTACAGATACGCAGTATTTT.

The chain recombines TRBV3-1 with TRBJ2-2; 10 nucleotides agree with TRBD2. From germline, CDR1 is LGHDT and CDR2 YNNKEL (reference sequence). With V trimmed by 2 bases and J by 1 base, 1 base remained unmatched. The CDR3 spans 16 residues. The CDR3: CASSQLAGENTGELFF. The DNA for the CDR3 is TGTGCCAGCAGCCAACTAGCGGGGGAGAACACCGGGGAGCTGTTTTTT.

This clonotype was seen more than once but under ten times. This chain connects TRBV2 to TRBJ2-1, with no clear D. CDR1 and CDR2 (germline): SNHLY, FYNNEI. V was pared by 8 bases and J by 7 bases, with 12 bases between. This CDR3 comprises 12 residues. The CDR3: CASLMGPNEQFF. In DNA form, the CDR3 reads TGTGCCAGCTTAATGGGTCCAAATGAGCAGTTCTTC.

Regarding this clonotype: Just one base apart from a much larger clone, this may be a read error. The chain recombines TRBV7-2 with TRBJ2-2, with TRBD1 matching 8 bases. Germline values: CDR1 SGHTA, CDR2 FQGNSA. There are 16 residues in the CDR3. The CDR3 nucleotides are TGTGCCGGCAGCTTAGCCGGCAGGGGGCCCACCGGGGAGCTGTTTTTT. It codes for CAGSLAGRGPTGELFF. The full variable domain, in which reference TRBV7-2 and TRBJ2-2 provide the parts outside the CDR3, is GAGVSQSPSNKVTEKGKDVELRCDPISGHTALYWYRQSLGQGLEFLIYFQGNSAPDKSGLPSDRFSAERTGGSVSTLTIQRTQQEDSAVYLCAGSLAGRGPTGELFFGEGSRLTVL.

The gene calls are TRBV7-8 and TRBJ2-7; D is uncertain. This CDR3 has 12 amino acids. Trimming removed 4 bases from V and 3 bases from J, with 7 bases in between. Germline CDR1 SGHVS, CDR2 FQNEAQ. CDR3 DNA: TGTGCCAGCAGCTCCTCCCTCTACGAGCAGTACTTC. Translated: CASSSSLYEQYF.

This clonotype was detected a few times. The chain is built from TRBV2 and TRBJ2-7; 7 bases fit TRBD1. V dropped 4 bases and J dropped 5; count of bases not matched to a gene: 11. Germline V gene sequence: CDR1 SNHLY, CDR2 FYNNEI. This CDR3 has 15 residues. CDR3 residues: CASSVPGTVFNEQYV. The CDR3 DNA sequence: TGTGCCAGCAGTGTTCCCGGGACAGTTTTCAACGAGCAGTACGTC.

Only a few counts were recorded for this clonotype. The junction shows a germline mismatch at one end, possibly a read error. The chain employs TRBV5-1 and TRBJ2-2; TRBD1 matches at 10 bases. This CDR3 has 15 residues. The germline V gene has CDR1 SGHRS and CDR2 YFSETQ. The CDR3 sequence is CASNLTGGDTGELFF. The CDR3 DNA is TGCGCCAGCAACTTGACAGGGGGCGACACCGGGGAGCTGTTTTTT.

This clonotype was counted a few times. This chain links TRBV6-1 with TRBJ1-3; TRBD1 might be the D (5 bases). V lost 11 bases and J 0 bases, leaving 14 bases between the germline ends. The CDR3 loop spans 14 amino acids. Per the germline V gene, CDR1 is MNHNS and CDR2 is SASEGT. The CDR3 nucleotides are TGTGCCGCCCAGGGCCTCAGCTCTGGAAACACCATATATTTT. Residues: CAAQGLSSGNTIYF.

This clonotype was detected only a few times. Without the conserved terminal phenylalanine or tryptophan, this CDR3 likely stems from a read error. Because the CDR3's place on the DNA is in doubt, the DNA is left out and the CDR3 is given as listed by TCRdb. J is TRBJ2-1 and V is TRBV9; TRBD2, the D gene given by the table, was not confirmed from the DNA. CDR1 and CDR2 from the germline V gene are SGDLS and YYNGEE. Ends included, the CDR3 has 8 residues. The CDR3 is CASSPGSY.

This clonotype was counted many times. The chain recombines TRBV11-3 with TRBJ1-6, with D uncertain. V lost 5 bases, J lost 10 bases, and 9 bases lay in between. CDR3 length equals 12 residues. In germline, CDR1 is SGHNT, CDR2 YENEEA. The CDR3, as DNA: TGTGCCAGCAGCCAAGGAAAGTCACCCCTCCACTTT. This sequence encodes CASSQGKSPLHF.

The table lists this clonotype with a few counts. The rearrangement links TRBV7-8 to TRBJ1-5; the D is unclear. CDR1 and CDR2 (germline): SGHVS, FQNEAQ. The ends were cut back, 4 bases at V and 0 bases at J, with 16 bases in the middle. The CDR3 runs 17 residues. DNA for the CDR3: TGTGCCAGCAGCTCCGACAAGAGAGGATATAGCAATCAGCCCCAGCATTTT. Encoded protein: CASSSDKRGYSNQPQHF.